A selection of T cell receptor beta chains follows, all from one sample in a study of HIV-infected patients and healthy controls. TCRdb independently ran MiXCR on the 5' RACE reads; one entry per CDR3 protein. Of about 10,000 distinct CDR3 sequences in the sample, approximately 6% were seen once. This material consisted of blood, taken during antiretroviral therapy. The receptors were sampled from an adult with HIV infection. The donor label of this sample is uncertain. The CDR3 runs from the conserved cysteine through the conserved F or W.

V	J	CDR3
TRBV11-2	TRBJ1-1	CASSPRSPTTEAFF
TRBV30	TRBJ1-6	CAWSTPPQTNSPLHF
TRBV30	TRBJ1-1	CAWSVQGARVAEAFF
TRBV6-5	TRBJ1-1	CASSQGRSAEAFF
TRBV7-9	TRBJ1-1	CASSFGGGRANTEAFF
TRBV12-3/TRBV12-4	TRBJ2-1	CATHGLAGAVF
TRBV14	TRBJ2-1	CASSQEPREWYNEQFF
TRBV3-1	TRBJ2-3	CASRRGADTQYF
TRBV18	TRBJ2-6	CASSPNPGVGANVLTF
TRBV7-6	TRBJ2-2	CASIGGTGYTGELFF
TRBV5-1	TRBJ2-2	CASSWPGLDTGELFF
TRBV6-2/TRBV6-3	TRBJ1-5	CASRDSNQPQHF
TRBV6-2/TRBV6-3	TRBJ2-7	CASSGQRYEQYF
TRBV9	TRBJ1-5	CASSTGTQPQHF
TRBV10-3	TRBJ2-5	CAISEDAGIQYF
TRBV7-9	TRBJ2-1	CASSMQGAAYNEQFF
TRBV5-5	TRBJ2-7	CASSREDGYEQYF
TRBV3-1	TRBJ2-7	CASSQPDRAPYEQYF
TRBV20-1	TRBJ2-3	CSASNRGHTDTQYF
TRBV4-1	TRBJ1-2	CASSRPLGTDGYTF
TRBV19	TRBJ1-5	CASSNPARGSGNQPQHF
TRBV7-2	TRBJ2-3	CASSPRTDTQYF
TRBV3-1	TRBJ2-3	CASSQLTSGKDTQYF
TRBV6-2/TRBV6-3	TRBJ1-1	CASGHGTEAFF
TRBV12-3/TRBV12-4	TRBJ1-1	CATRLRGQGVNTEAFF
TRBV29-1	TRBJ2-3	CSVEDEVTSTDTQYF
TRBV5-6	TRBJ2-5	CASSFSGANQETQYF